This T cell receptor (beta chain) was captured by sequencing in a study of cytomegalovirus exposure and HLA in healthy donors. Study-level findings and limits: HLA restriction was apparent for most CMV-associated TCR beta chains in a later analysis. Per a later analysis, under 20,000 TCR beta sequences showed association with HLA alleles at 0.05 false discovery rate.

Germline lookup yields CDR1 MRHNA and CDR2 SNTAGT. Trimming removed 6 bases at V and 3 bases at J, with 15 bases between. This CDR3 has 15 amino acids. Notes on this clone: The antigen is not known.

13 Jbeta primers and 60 Vbeta primers were used for the PCR. Libraries were prepared by immunoSEQ multiplex PCR; TCRdb keeps only in-frame clonotypes and omits some of them. Among about 200,000 clones, 65% to 80% were seen once, and the ten largest hold 1.1%. The sequenced sample consisted of PBMCs. The clonotype originates from a woman aged 40 to 49 in good health and CMV-seronegative. V is TRBV6-4 and J is TRBJ2-1; D gene unclear. The CDR3 sequence is CASRGDSSFYNEQFF. Written as DNA, the CDR3 is TGTGCCAGCAGAGGCGATAGCTCTTTCTACAATGAGCAGTTCTTC.